The T cell receptor beta chain under discussion was sequenced for a study of cytomegalovirus exposure and HLA in healthy donors. Sequencing was performed with immunoSEQ multiplex PCR; in TCRdb, only in-frame clones are kept and a portion is missing. The top ten hold approximately 0.7% of the sample, which has approximately 81,000 clones, around 92% seen once. Separate from the approximately 600-subject first cohort was the approximately 110-subject validation cohort, to which the donors belonged. J lost 3 bases, V lost 0 bases, and 11 bases had no gene match. The CDR3 loop spans 18 amino acids. Germline V gene lookup returns CDR1 LNHNV and CDR2 YYDKDF (reference sequence).

This chain uses TRBV15 with TRBJ2-3, with TRBD1 identical over 8 bases. This clonotype was obtained from a young man in good health and CMV-seronegative. Material for sequencing was PBMCs. For the CDR3, the DNA is TGTGCCACCAGCAGAGATCTAAGGCTTGACAGGGGTACAGATACGCAGTATTTT. Its protein product is CATSRDLRLDRGTDTQYF.